The 29 T cell receptor beta chains listed next were all sequenced from one sample in a study of CD8 T cells in Susac syndrome. An input of about 0.45 to 1 ug of RNA was subjected to reverse transcription using random hexamers. Via MiXCR, TCRdb re-called the immunoSEQ multiplex PCR reads, giving one row per CDR3 protein. The table includes around 45,000 distinct CDR3 sequences, roughly 93% detected once. Sample: CD8+ T cells from PBMCs. The receptors here all came from a human donor in good health.

V gene TRBV30 combines with J gene TRBJ2-2; D unresolved. CDR3 length: 14 residues. Germline CDR1 is GTSNPN and CDR2 is SVGIG (reference sequence). V lost 3 bases and J 0 bases, leaving 8 bases between the germline ends. CDR3 amino acids: CAWRWVTNTGELFF. The CDR3 DNA reads TGTGCCTGGAGATGGGTCACGAACACCGGGGAGCTGTTTTTT.

The rearrangement uses TRBV25-1 and TRBJ2-5, with TRBD1 identical over 8 bases. This CDR3 comprises 15 residues. V shed 5 bases, J shed 4 bases, and the junction held 9 bases outside the gene matches. Germline V lookup: CDR1 MGHDK, CDR2 SYGVNS. The CDR3 protein is CASSPRTGLLETQYF. The CDR3 DNA follows: TGTGCCAGCAGTCCCCGGACAGGGCTTCTAGAGACCCAGTACTTC.

A single count supports this clonotype. With a much larger clone just one base away, this may be a read error. The V gene is TRBV6-4, the J gene TRBJ2-2; D is tentatively TRBD1 or TRBD2 (5 bases each). Per the germline V gene, CDR1 is MRHNA and CDR2 is SNTAGT. The length of the CDR3 is 13 residues. In DNA form, the CDR3 reads TGTGCCAGCAGTGACAGCGAAACCGGGGACCTGTTTTTT. Protein product: CASSDSETGDLFF.

This rearrangement joins TRBV20-1 to TRBJ2-3; maybe TRBD1 (6 bases). Trimming took off 8 bases at V and 4 bases at J, with 13 bases between the two ends. The CDR3 has 12 amino acids. Germline V gives CDR1 DFQATT, CDR2 SNEGSKA (reference sequence). CDR3 sequence: CSSFQGSDTQYF. In nucleotides, the CDR3 is TGCAGTTCCTTCCAGGGGTCAGATACGCAGTATTTT.

The chain joins TRBV29-1 to TRBJ2-1; D gene ambiguous. V dropped 5 bases and J dropped 9 bases, with 8 bases sitting between them. There are 10 residues in the CDR3. Germline lookup yields CDR1 SQVTM and CDR2 ANQGSEA. The CDR3 here is CSVNGIEQFF. CDR3 DNA sequence: TGCAGCGTTAATGGCATTGAGCAGTTCTTC.

This chain links TRBV19 with TRBJ2-7; possible D gene TRBD1, 6 bases. V lost 6 bases, J lost 7 bases, and 22 bases lay in between. The germline CDR1 and CDR2 sequences are LNHDA and SQIVND (reference sequence). The length of the CDR3 is 15 residues. CDR3 loop: CASRPGAGELREQYF. The CDR3 DNA reads as TGTGCCAGTAGGCCCGGGGCAGGGGAACTGCGGGAGCAGTACTTC.

The V and J genes are TRBV7-9 and TRBJ2-6; D call uncertain. The CDR3 extends over 15 amino acids. The V gene lost 3 bases and the J gene lost 0 bases, with 6 bases spanning the gap. Germline assignment: CDR1 SEHNR and CDR2 FQNEAQ (reference sequence). This chain's CDR3 is CASSFYSSGANVLTF. CDR3 DNA: TGTGCCAGCAGCTTCTATAGCTCTGGGGCCAACGTCCTGACTTTC.

This rearrangement joins TRBV2 to TRBJ2-3; D uncertain. The CDR3 runs to 13 residues. Between the trimmed V and J ends, which lost 10 bases and 3 bases, there was a span of 14 bases. Germline assignment: CDR1 SNHLY and CDR2 FYNNEI. CDR3 region: CATFGDGTDTQYF. Written as DNA, the CDR3 is TGTGCCACGTTTGGGGATGGGACAGATACGCAGTATTTT.

The chain carries TRBV7-9 and TRBJ2-7, with D perhaps TRBD2 (6 bases). The CDR3 spans 14 residues. Per the germline V gene, CDR1 is SEHNR and CDR2 is FQNEAQ (reference sequence). The V and J ends lost 3 bases and 2 bases respectively, with 11 bases between them. In DNA, the CDR3 is TGTGCCAGCAGCTTGGAGGGAATAGCCTACGAGCAGTACTTC. Translating it yields CASSLEGIAYEQYF.

V usage is TRBV18 and J usage is TRBJ1-1; the D is unclear. CDR3 length: 15 amino acids. The V gene lost 2 bases and the J gene lost 3 bases, with 13 bases spanning the gap. Germline CDR1 KGHSH, CDR2 LQKENI. Here the CDR3 reads CASSPKWVPDTEAFF. Written as DNA, the CDR3 is TGTGCCAGCTCACCAAAGTGGGTGCCCGACACTGAAGCTTTCTTT. The full variable domain, completed using reference TRBV18 and TRBJ1-1, is NAGVMQNPRHLVRRRGQEARLRCSPMKGHSHVYWYRQLPEEGLKFMVYLQKENIIDESGMPKERFSAEFPKEGPSILRIQQVVRGDSAAYFCASSPKWVPDTEAFFGQGTRLTVV.

The chain carries TRBV2 and TRBJ2-1; 14 bases map to TRBD2. CDR3 length: 16 amino acids. Trimming at V came to 6 bases and at J to 6 bases, leaving 7 bases not matched to a gene. The germline CDR1 and CDR2 sequences are SNHLY and FYNNEI. The CDR3 coding sequence is TGTGCCAGCAGGCTCGGGACTAGCGGGAGAGTCAATGAGCAGTTCTTC. Translating it yields CASRLGTSGRVNEQFF. Full variable domain (rest looked up from reference TRBV2 and TRBJ2-1): EPEVTQTPSHQVTQMGQEVILRCVPISNHLYFYWYRQILGQKVEFLVSFYNNEISEKSEIFDDQFSVERPDGSNFTLKIRSTKLEDSAMYFCASRLGTSGRVNEQFFGPGTRLTVL.

V is TRBV29-1 and J is TRBJ2-7, with a tentative D call TRBD2 (5 bases). V lost 7 bases, J lost 2 bases, and 15 bases lay in between. In germline, CDR1 is SQVTM, CDR2 ANQGSEA. This CDR3 has 13 residues. CDR3 nucleotides: TGCAGCGCCCAAGGAGGTGAAACCTACGAGCAGTACTTC. Its protein product is CSAQGGETYEQYF.

The chain's CDR3 is CASSYRQGNLKETQYF. CDR3 DNA: TGTGCCAGCAGTTACCGACAGGGGAACCTAAAAGAGACCCAGTACTTC. The V and J genes are TRBV6-6 and TRBJ2-5; 8 positions match TRBD1. In germline, CDR1 is MNHNY, CDR2 SVGAGI (reference sequence). This CDR3 is built from 16 residues. V was pared by 2 bases and J by 3 bases, with 8 bases of the junction left unmatched.

The rearrangement links TRBV19 to TRBJ2-1; TRBD2 matches at 14 bases. Germline trimming cut 5 bases from V and 4 bases from J; bases unmatched to any gene: 13. The CDR3 is made up of 19 amino acids. Germline lookup yields CDR1 LNHDA and CDR2 SQIVND (reference sequence). The CDR3 nucleotides read TGTGCCAGTAGTCCCGGACTAGCGGGAGGAAGTAGGTCTTACAATGAGCAGTTCTTC. This translates into CASSPGLAGGSRSYNEQFF.

This sequence joins TRBV2 and TRBJ2-4; D is uncertain. CDR1 is SNHLY and CDR2 is FYNNEI in the germline V gene. V lost 3 bases and J 0 bases, leaving 12 bases between the germline ends. This CDR3 is built from 16 residues. CDR3 nucleotide sequence: TGTGCCAGCAGTGATGGCGGAGTCCTAGCCAAAAACATTCAGTACTTC. This gives the protein CASSDGGVLAKNIQYF.

This chain connects TRBV4-1 to TRBJ1-2; D is undetermined. V was clipped by 1 base and J by 8 bases, with 8 bases between them. CDR1 is MGHRA, CDR2 YSYEKL, per germline. The CDR3 totals 12 residues. This CDR3 reads CASSQGGGGYTF. The CDR3 coding sequence is TGCGCCAGCAGCCAAGGAGGTGGGGGCTACACCTTC.

This clonotype has just a few counts. V is TRBV6-1 and J is TRBJ2-7; no clear D gene. Germline CDR1 reads MNHNS; CDR2 reads SASEGT. V was cut by 10 bases and J by 5 bases, with 18 bases left in between. The CDR3 covers 13 residues. CDR3 nucleotide sequence: TGTGCCATCCAGGACCCTCCCGGCGACGAGCAGTACTTC. This codes for CAIQDPPGDEQYF.

The chain carries TRBV7-8 and TRBJ2-7; 11 positions agree with TRBD2. CDR1 is SGHVS, CDR2 FQNEAQ, per germline. The CDR3 spans 15 residues. Trimming removed 5 bases from V and 0 bases from J; junction bases left unmatched: 3. CDR3 coding DNA: TGTGCCAGCAGCCAGACTAGCGGGACCTCCTACGAGCAGTACTTC. This sequence encodes CASSQTSGTSYEQYF.

The chain joins TRBV19 to TRBJ2-5, with 13 bases matching TRBD2. This CDR3 spans 14 amino acids. The germline V gene has CDR1 LNHDA and CDR2 SQIVND (reference sequence). The trim removed 5 bases at V and 4 bases at J, leaving 1 base unmatched. The chain's CDR3 is CASSRTSGRETQYF. The CDR3 bases are TGTGCCAGTAGTCGGACTAGCGGGAGAGAGACCCAGTACTTC. The full variable domain, completed using reference TRBV19 and TRBJ2-5, is DGGITQSPKYLFRKEGQNVTLSCEQNLNHDAMYWYRQDPGQGLRLIYYSQIVNDFQKGDIAEGYSVSREKKESFPLTVTSAQKNPTAFYLCASSRTSGRETQYFGPGTRLLVL.

The gene calls are TRBV29-1 and TRBJ2-1; D call uncertain. This CDR3 spans 13 amino acids. Germline V gene data show CDR1 as SQVTM and CDR2 as ANQGSEA. V lost 7 bases, J lost 5 bases, and 15 bases lay in between. The DNA for the CDR3 is TGCAGCGCCCCCTCGACGGTACACAATGAGCAGTTCTTC. Amino acids: CSAPSTVHNEQFF.

The chain uses TRBV7-6 and TRBJ2-7; weak D call: TRBD1 (5 bases). Trimming took off 5 bases at V and 3 bases at J, with 14 bases between the two ends. CDR1 and CDR2 from the germline V gene are SGHVS and FNYEAQ. The CDR3 is made up of 14 amino acids. The CDR3 DNA reads as TGTGCCAGCAGCCTAGGGGTTTCCCACTACGAGCAGTACTTC. Translation gives CASSLGVSHYEQYF.

The V and J genes are TRBV4-1 and TRBJ2-3, with unresolved D. The CDR3 loop spans 15 amino acids. Per the germline V gene, CDR1 is MGHRA and CDR2 is YSYEKL. The V end lost 0 bases, the J end lost 2 bases, and 9 bases lay between the germline ends. The CDR3: CASSQENYYTDTQYF. Written as DNA, the CDR3 is TGCGCCAGCAGCCAAGAAAACTACTACACAGATACGCAGTATTTT.

The genes are TRBV25-1 and TRBJ2-1; 8 bases line up with TRBD2. J gave up 2 bases and V 8 bases, and 2 bases lay outside the gene matches. The CDR3 covers 13 residues. Germline CDR1 MGHDK, CDR2 SYGVNS. In DNA, the CDR3 is TGTGCCAGCTCCGGGAGGGCCTACAATGAGCAGTTCTTC. It translates to CASSGRAYNEQFF.

V is TRBV29-1 and J is TRBJ1-1; D possibly corresponds to TRBD1 (6 bases). V was trimmed by 5 bases and J by 4 bases, leaving 14 bases between them. The CDR3 covers 13 residues. CDR1 is SQVTM and CDR2 is ANQGSEA in the germline V gene. CDR3 DNA sequence: TGCAGCGTTTGGGGGGGGGCAAGCACTGAAGCTTTCTTT. Translation: CSVWGGASTEAFF.

This clonotype occurred once. The V call is TRBV7-6, the J call TRBJ2-1; the D gene is possibly TRBD2 (7 bases). V was cut by 4 bases and J by 0 bases, with 16 bases left in between. The CDR3 loop spans 17 amino acids. The germline V gene encodes CDR1 SGHVS and CDR2 FNYEAQ. The CDR3 nucleotides are TGTGCCAGCAGCTCCCCGGGGGGCGGGAGCTCCTACAATGAGCAGTTCTTC. Translating gives CASSSPGGGSSYNEQFF.

CDR3 DNA sequence: TGTGCCAGCAGTTGGAGACTGAGGAGTGTCACAGATACGCAGTATTTT. Its translation: CASSWRLRSVTDTQYF. The chain is built from TRBV6-9 and TRBJ2-3; unclear D gene. The CDR3 totals 16 residues. CDR1 MNHGY and CDR2 SVAAGI come from the germline V gene. The V gene lost 4 bases and the J gene lost 2 bases, with 16 bases spanning the gap.

CDR3 region: CASSFPGQGSYEQYF. The CDR3 DNA follows: TGTGCCAGCAGCTTCCCGGGACAGGGGTCCTACGAGCAGTACTTC. V is TRBV5-6 and J is TRBJ2-7; TRBD1 matches 10 bases. The junction had 3 bases not matched to a gene; V was cut back by 2 bases and J by 1 base. In germline, CDR1 is SGHDT, CDR2 YYEEEE. This CDR3 has 15 amino acids.

The V gene is TRBV7-8, the J gene TRBJ2-7; weak D call: TRBD1 (6 bases). The CDR3 contains 14 residues. Germline V lookup: CDR1 SGHVS, CDR2 FQNEAQ. V gave up 5 bases and J gave up 2 bases, with 13 bases separating them. The CDR3 sequence: CASSPTRGAYEQYF. CDR3 in DNA: TGTGCCAGCAGCCCTACCAGGGGAGCCTACGAGCAGTACTTC.

This clonotype was picked up one time. V usage is TRBV29-1 and J usage is TRBJ2-5; a weak D match, TRBD1 (5 bases). The germline V gene has CDR1 SQVTM and CDR2 ANQGSEA. The CDR3 runs to 14 residues. V was shortened by 2 bases and J by 3 bases, with 13 bases between the two germline ends. The CDR3 here is CSVERAGWEETQYF. CDR3 nucleotide sequence: TGCAGCGTTGAAAGGGCAGGGTGGGAAGAGACCCAGTACTTC.